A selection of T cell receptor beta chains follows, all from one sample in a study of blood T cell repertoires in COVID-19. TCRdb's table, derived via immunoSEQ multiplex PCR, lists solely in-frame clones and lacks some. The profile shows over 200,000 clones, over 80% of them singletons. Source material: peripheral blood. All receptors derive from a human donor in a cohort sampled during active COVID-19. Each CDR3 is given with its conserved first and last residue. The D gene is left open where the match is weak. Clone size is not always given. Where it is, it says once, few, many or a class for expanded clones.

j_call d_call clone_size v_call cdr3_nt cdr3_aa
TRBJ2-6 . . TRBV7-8 TGTGCCAGCAGCTTGGGGGGACGGCGGTCCAACGTCCTGACTTTC CASSLGGRRSNVLTF
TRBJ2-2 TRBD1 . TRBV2 TGTGCCAGCAGTATCACGGGGACAGGGGCCGGCGCGGAGCTGTTTTTT CASSITGTGAGAELFF
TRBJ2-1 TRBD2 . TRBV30 TGTGCCTGGGCTTCACTAGCGGGAGACGATGAGCAGTTCTTC CAWASLAGDDEQFF
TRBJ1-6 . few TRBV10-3 TGTGCCATCAGGGCAGGGTGGGATTCACCCCTCCACTTT CAIRAGWDSPLHF
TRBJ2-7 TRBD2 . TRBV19 TGTGCCAGTAGTCCAGGGCTAGCGGGGAACCGCTACGAGCAGTACTTC CASSPGLAGNRYEQYF
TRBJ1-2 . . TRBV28 TGTGCCAGCAGTTTGCAGGGCTATGGCTACACCTTC CASSLQGYGYTF
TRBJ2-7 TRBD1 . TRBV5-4 TGTGCCAGCAGCTTGGCCGGGACAGGGGGCGATGAGCAGTACTTC CASSLAGTGGDEQYF
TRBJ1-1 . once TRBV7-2 TGTGCCAGCAGCTTAAGAGGCGGGGGCACTGAAGCTTTCTTT CASSLRGGGTEAFF
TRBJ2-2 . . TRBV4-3 TGCGCCAGCAGTAGGGAGGAAATCACCGGGGAGCTGTTTTTT CASSREEITGELFF
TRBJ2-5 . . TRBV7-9 TGTGCCAGCAGCTTAGTACAGGGACGGCAGACCCAGTACTTC CASSLVQGRQTQYF
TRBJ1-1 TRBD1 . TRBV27 TGTGCCAGCAGTGGGGGCGGGACAGGGGAAACTGAAGCTTTCTTT CASSGGGTGETEAFF
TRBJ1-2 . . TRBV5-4 TGTGCCAGCAGCTTGGACGAGGCAGGGAAGCTGACTGGCTACACCTTC CASSLDEAGKLTGYTF
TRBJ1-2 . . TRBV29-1 TGCAGCGTTCCACAAAACTATGGCTACACCTTC CSVPQNYGYTF
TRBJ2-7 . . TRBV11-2 TGTGCCAGCAGCTTAGATCCGACACCAACCTACGAGCAGTACTTC CASSLDPTPTYEQYF
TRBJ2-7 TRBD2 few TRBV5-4 TGTGCCTGTTCGGAGCGGGACTCCTACGAGCAGTACTTC CACSERDSYEQYF